This T cell receptor (beta chain) stems from a study of OX40 agonist ivuxolimab in advanced cancers. Study details: Patients received ivuxolimab, an intravenous treatment, every 2 weeks at 0.01 to 10 mg/kg. Partial responses occurred in three patients (one hepatocellular carcinoma, two cutaneous melanoma).

Findings and limits, study-wide: Averaging showed that CD8+ T cells had more expanded clones than CD4+ did.

This clone occurred once. Its antigen is unidentified. The junction had 10 bases not matched to a gene; V was cut back by 0 bases and J by 2 bases. The CDR3 runs to 18 residues. CDR1 LGHNT and CDR2 FRNRAP come from the germline V gene. Libraries were prepared by immunoSEQ multiplex PCR; TCRdb keeps only in-frame clonotypes and omits some of them. The repertoire includes 90,000 to 100,000 clones, about 79% of them detected once, and about 1.5% sits in the top ten. V usage is TRBV12-5 and J usage is TRBJ2-3; 8 nucleotides line up with TRBD1. This receptor was taken from an adult with an advanced solid tumor such as melanoma, head and neck, liver or kidney cancer. The source material was CD4+ or CD8+ T cells sorted from blood, sampled in a trial of the OX40 agonist ivuxolimab. DNA for the CDR3: TGTGCTAGTGGTTTGGTGCTCGACGGCAGGGGGCCCACAGATACGCAGTATTTT. Translated, it gives CASGLVLDGRGPTDTQYF.